Below are 25 T cell receptor beta chains sequenced from a single sample in a study of T cells in Graves' hyperthyroidism and ophthalmopathy. Researchers took RNA transcripts and amplified the TCR beta CDR3 regions from them. Using the HTBI primer set, a first-round RT-PCR was run on the TCR CDR3. TCRdb reprocessed the multiplex PCR reads with MiXCR, giving one entry per CDR3 protein. The data hold roughly 800,000 distinct CDR3 sequences, with approximately 40% observed a single time. The sample was blood. These receptors were obtained from a man aged 18 to 30 with Graves' hyperthyroidism.

The CDR3 DNA reads as TGTGCCAGCAGTTTTTACGGGGGGGATCAGCCCCAGCATTTT. Its protein is CASSFYGGDQPQHF. The chain links TRBV12-3 or TRBV12-4 to TRBJ1-5; a possible D gene is TRBD1 (5 bases). V dropped 3 bases and J dropped 5 bases, with 11 bases sitting between them. The CDR3 consists of 14 residues.

This clonotype was picked up many times. This chain links TRBV15 with TRBJ1-5; D is uncertain. V was pared by 1 base and J by 7 bases, with 8 bases between. The germline V gene has CDR1 LNHNV and CDR2 YYDKDF (reference sequence). The length of the CDR3 is 13 residues. Written as DNA, the CDR3 is TGTGCCACCAGCAGAGGGGAGGCACAGCCCCAGCATTTT. This sequence encodes CATSRGEAQPQHF. Drawing the rest from reference TRBV15 and TRBJ1-5, the complete variable domain is DAMVIQNPRYQVTQFGKPVTLSCSQTLNHNVMYWYQQKSSQAPKLLFHYYDKDFNNEADTPDNFQSRRPNTSFCFLDIRSPGLGDTAMYLCATSRGEAQPQHFGDGTRLSIL.

This clonotype was observed a handful of times. The chain combines TRBV7-6 with TRBJ2-5, with D maybe TRBD2 (7 bases). This CDR3 is 16 amino acids long. Trimming pared 1 base from V and 1 base from J, leaving 13 bases between. Looked up from germline, CDR1 is SGHVS and CDR2 is FNYEAQ. CDR3 sequence: CASSLESGGGQETQYF. CDR3 bases: TGTGCCAGCAGCTTAGAATCGGGGGGCGGCCAAGAGACCCAGTACTTC.

The chain employs TRBV12-3 or TRBV12-4 and TRBJ1-1; the D gene is possibly TRBD1 (6 bases). V dropped 6 bases and J dropped 7 bases, with 21 bases sitting between them. The CDR3 has 15 residues. The CDR3 is CASSPARTGGGEAFF. The CDR3 DNA follows: TGTGCCAGCAGCCCCGCCCGGACGGGAGGGGGTGAAGCTTTCTTT.

This clonotype was seen repeatedly, ten times or more. The chain uses TRBV19 and TRBJ1-2; D uncertain. Trimming removed 4 bases from V and 5 bases from J, with 5 bases in between. The CDR3 spans 11 residues. Germline V gives CDR1 LNHDA, CDR2 SQIVND (reference sequence). The CDR3 region is CASSTTYGYTF. CDR3 bases: TGTGCCAGTAGTACCACTTATGGCTACACCTTC.

This clonotype was recorded at least ten times. V is TRBV19 and J is TRBJ2-7, with a weak D call TRBD2 (6 bases). The V end was cut by 9 bases, the J end by 1 base, with 19 bases between. CDR1 is LNHDA, CDR2 SQIVND, per germline (reference sequence). The length of the CDR3 is 15 residues. Here the CDR3 reads CASSLAGGRSYEQYF. The DNA for the CDR3 is TGTGCCAGCAGCTTAGCTGGGGGGAGATCCTACGAGCAGTACTTC.

This clonotype appeared a few times. The J gene is TRBJ2-7, the V gene TRBV7-9; TRBD2 might be the D (5 bases). The J call may be incorrect, as the DNA end agrees better with TRBJ2-5. The CDR3 length is 14 residues. Germline CDR1 SEHNR, CDR2 FQNEAQ (reference sequence). The CDR3 DNA is TGTGCCAGCAGCCCCCCGCGCGAGGGTGAGACCCAGTACTTC. Translated, it gives CASSPPREGETQYF.

The chain is built from TRBV6-6 and TRBJ1-5; D might be TRBD1 (6 bases). Germline V gene lookup returns CDR1 MNHNY and CDR2 SVGAGI (reference sequence). The V gene lost 7 bases and the J gene lost 4 bases, with 14 bases spanning the gap. This CDR3 spans 14 amino acids. Here the CDR3 DNA reads TGTGCCAGCACCGAAGGGGGAAATAATCAGCCCCAGCATTTT. This gives the protein CASTEGGNNQPQHF.

In this sample, this clonotype turned up many times. The chain couples TRBV2 to TRBJ2-7; D is unclear. Germline CDR1 is SNHLY and CDR2 is FYNNEI. The V end was cut by 5 bases, the J end by 2 bases, with 16 bases between. The CDR3 runs to 15 residues. Written as DNA, the CDR3 is TGTGCCAGCAGTCCGACATCCCTAACACCCTACGAGCAGTACTTC. As protein: CASSPTSLTPYEQYF.

This clonotype was detected ten times or more. The rearrangement links TRBV15 to TRBJ1-5, with 10 bases matching TRBD1. The CDR3 totals 15 residues. Trimming removed 2 bases from V and 5 bases from J; junction bases left unmatched: 3. Germline V gene lookup returns CDR1 LNHNV and CDR2 YYDKDF (reference sequence). The DNA for the CDR3 is TGTGCCACCAGCAGACATGGACAGGGGGATCAGCCCCAGCATTTT. Its translation: CATSRHGQGDQPQHF.

The V call is TRBV7-9, the J call TRBJ2-5; TRBD1 aligns across 7 bases. Germline V CDR1 and CDR2: SEHNR, FQNEAQ (reference sequence). V was pared by 5 bases and J by 7 bases, with 7 bases of the junction left unmatched. This CDR3 region has 13 residues. CDR3 amino acids: CASSPLTGVTQYF. CDR3 nucleotides: TGTGCCAGCAGCCCCTTAACAGGGGTGACCCAGTACTTC.

This clonotype was observed a few times. The J gene is TRBJ1-6, the V gene TRBV6-1, with no clear D. CDR3 length: 12 residues. Germline assignment: CDR1 MNHNS and CDR2 SASEGT. Trimming removed 8 bases from V and 10 bases from J, with 12 bases in between. CDR3 nucleotide sequence: TGTGCCAGCCGGGAAGTAAGGTCACCCCTCCACTTT. This gives the protein CASREVRSPLHF.

There are many counts of this clonotype. The chain is built from TRBV19 and TRBJ1-1, with D uncertain. CDR3 size: 10 residues. V was trimmed by 6 bases and J by 3 bases, leaving 2 bases between them. Germline loops: CDR1 LNHDA, CDR2 SQIVND (reference sequence). The chain's CDR3 is CASRDTEAFF. CDR3 nucleotides: TGTGCCAGTAGAGACACTGAAGCTTTCTTT.

The table lists this clonotype with many counts. This chain uses TRBV15 with TRBJ1-6, with D tentatively TRBD1 (5 bases). This CDR3 is built from 14 residues. V shed 3 bases and J shed 10 bases, with 13 bases lying between them. Germline V gives CDR1 LNHNV, CDR2 YYDKDF (reference sequence). Here the CDR3 reads CATSRTRQRSPLHF. The DNA of the CDR3 is TGTGCCACCAGCAGGACCCGACAGAGGTCACCCCTCCACTTT.

The V and J genes are TRBV20-1 and TRBJ1-4; the D is unclear. V shed 1 base and J shed 8 bases, with 11 bases lying between them. There are 13 residues in the CDR3. The germline CDR1 and CDR2 sequences are DFQATT and SNEGSKA (reference sequence). The CDR3 protein is CSARGSGIEKLFF. Written as DNA, the CDR3 is TGCAGTGCTAGAGGTTCGGGGATCGAAAAACTGTTTTTT.

This clonotype was seen a few times. The genes are TRBV4-3 and TRBJ1-6; possible D gene TRBD1, 6 bases. V dropped 3 bases and J dropped 5 bases, with 11 bases sitting between them. The CDR3 loop spans 15 amino acids. The germline V gene has CDR1 LGHNA and CDR2 YSLEER. The CDR3 sequence: CASSQARTDNSPLHF. The CDR3 DNA reads TGCGCCAGCAGCCAGGCGAGGACAGATAATTCACCCCTCCACTTT.

The V call is TRBV7-9, the J call TRBJ2-5; D ambiguous. This CDR3 spans 13 amino acids. The V end was cut by 3 bases, the J end by 3 bases, with 8 bases between. The V gene's germline CDR1 is SEHNR and CDR2 FQNEAQ (reference sequence). This chain's CDR3 is CASSLAEKETQYF. CDR3 nucleotide sequence: TGTGCCAGCAGCTTGGCGGAAAAAGAGACCCAGTACTTC.

This clonotype was seen ten or more times. The gene calls are TRBV2 and TRBJ2-6, with 7 bases identical to TRBD2. This CDR3 comprises 16 residues. With 7 bases clipped from V and 0 bases from J, the junction kept 6 bases outside the gene matches. The V gene's germline CDR1 is SNHLY and CDR2 FYNNEI. This CDR3 reads CASITWGGSGANVLTF. CDR3 nucleotides: TGTGCCAGCATTACTTGGGGGGGCTCTGGGGCCAACGTCCTGACTTTC.

V is TRBV19 and J is TRBJ1-4; no reliable D call. Trimming took off 4 bases at V and 5 bases at J, with 11 bases between the two ends. Germline values: CDR1 LNHDA, CDR2 SQIVND (reference sequence). The CDR3 extends over 14 amino acids. This CDR3 reads CASSTGFGNEKLFF. In DNA form, the CDR3 reads TGTGCCAGTAGTACAGGCTTCGGGAATGAAAAACTGTTTTTT.

This clonotype was detected a few times. The rearrangement joins TRBV4-3 to TRBJ2-7, with a weak D call TRBD1 (6 bases). With 3 bases removed from V and 4 bases from J, the gap between germline ends came to 16 bases. The CDR3 extends over 15 amino acids. Germline lookup yields CDR1 LGHNA and CDR2 YSLEER. CDR3 sequence reads: CASSQARHREYEQYF. DNA for the CDR3: TGCGCCAGCAGCCAGGCCAGGCACAGGGAATACGAGCAGTACTTC.

This clonotype occurred a few times. The J gene is TRBJ2-2, the V gene TRBV7-3; TRBD1 might be the D (6 bases). The CDR3 is 16 amino acids. The germline V gene encodes CDR1 SGHTA and CDR2 FQGTGA. V lost 3 bases to trimming and J lost 2 bases, with 13 bases between them. The CDR3 bases are TGTGCCAGCAGCTTTTCCGGGACAAAAAACACCGGGGAGCTGTTTTTT. It translates to CASSFSGTKNTGELFF.

V is TRBV5-1 and J is TRBJ2-7, with D perhaps TRBD1 (6 bases). The CDR3 spans 13 residues. Trimming removed 4 bases from V and 2 bases from J, with 10 bases in between. Germline V lookup: CDR1 SGHRS, CDR2 YFSETQ. The CDR3 sequence is CASSGTTTYEQYF. The CDR3 coding sequence is TGCGCCAGCAGCGGGACAACAACCTACGAGCAGTACTTC.

This clonotype was found once. The chain joins TRBV12-3 or TRBV12-4 to TRBJ1-6; D is possibly TRBD1 (6 bases). V was clipped by 1 base and J by 0 bases, with 7 bases between them. The CDR3 has 16 amino acids. This chain's CDR3 is CASSLEGGSYNSPLHF. CDR3 DNA: TGTGCCAGCAGTTTAGAAGGGGGCTCCTATAATTCACCCCTCCACTTT.

In its sample, this clonotype was seen once. The rearrangement uses TRBV24-1 and TRBJ2-5; D ambiguous. The length of the CDR3 is 12 residues. Deletions cut 0 bases from V and 9 bases from J, with 7 bases between. Germline loops: CDR1 KGHDR, CDR2 SFDVKD. The DNA of the CDR3 is TGTGCCACCAGTGATTTGGGCCAGCCCCAGTACTTC. Its protein is CATSDLGQPQYF.

This clonotype has only a few counts. The J gene is TRBJ2-6, the V gene TRBV15; a possible D gene is TRBD1 (5 bases). The CDR3 has 17 residues. Trimming shortened V by 3 bases and J by 2 bases, and 14 bases separated the two germline ends. CDR1 and CDR2 (germline): LNHNV, YYDKDF (reference sequence). Written as DNA, the CDR3 is TGTGCCACCAGCAGCGATGGATGGGGCACTGGGGCCAACGTCCTGACTTTC. Translation: CATSSDGWGTGANVLTF.